These 2 T cell receptor beta chains were sequenced from one sample in a study of technical replicates of blood from a handful of donors. TCRdb keeps only in-frame clones here, not all; method: immunoSEQ multiplex PCR. Among some 14,000 clones, roughly 80% were seen once, and the ten largest hold under 12%. Sample: PBMCs. These receptors were obtained from a human donor in good health.

The V and J genes are TRBV5-1 and TRBJ2-3, with D possibly matching TRBD2 (6 bases). The CDR3 loop spans 15 amino acids. With 4 bases removed from V and 0 bases from J, the gap between germline ends came to 12 bases. Germline V CDR1 and CDR2: SGHRS, YFSETQ. CDR3 residues: CASSPGTASTDTQYF. CDR3 coding DNA: TGCGCCAGCAGCCCCGGGACTGCTAGCACAGATACGCAGTATTTT.

This clone has a handful of counts. As DNA, the CDR3 is TGTGCCAGCAGAGCAGCTTCAGGGGGCGGACAGCCCCAGCATTTT. Encoded protein: CASRAASGGGQPQHF. V and J are TRBV6-5 and TRBJ1-5; 8 positions agree with TRBD1. Germline V CDR1 and CDR2: MNHEY, SVGAGI. This CDR3 is 15 amino acids long. With V trimmed by 6 bases and J by 7 bases, 11 bases remained unmatched.